This T cell receptor beta chain was captured by sequencing in a study of blood T cell repertoires in COVID-19. Clones were sequenced by immunoSEQ multiplex PCR, and TCRdb holds only the in-frame ones, with some missing. The data hold roughly 250,000 clones, with approximately 85% observed a single time. The TCR originated in a woman between 50 and 59 years old who had recovered from COVID-19. The sequencing sample was made of PBMCs or T cells enriched from blood (not recorded which).

This CDR3 reads CAQHQGTAYNEQFF. DNA of the CDR3: TGTGCCCAGCATCAAGGGACAGCATACAATGAGCAGTTCTTC. The chain employs TRBV9 and TRBJ2-1; 7 bases are a match to TRBD1. In germline, CDR1 is SGDLS, CDR2 YYNGEE. The V and J ends lost 10 bases and 4 bases, in that order; junction bases with no gene match: 11. The CDR3 runs 14 residues.